This TCR beta chain was obtained from a study of human thymus T cells. This CDR3 is 14 amino acids long. V shed 5 bases and J 5 bases; nucleotides not matched to a gene: 6. In germline, CDR1 is SGHAT, CDR2 FQDESV (reference sequence). Thymus pieces cut out during corrective heart surgery were the tissue that was used. Profiled with immunoSEQ multiplex PCR; TCRdb holds only in-frame clones, not every one. The sample has about 78,000 clones; 95% to 98% are singletons. The source of this sequence is a boy less than two years old with a congenital heart defect but otherwise immunologically healthy. Sample: thymus tissue. The chain is built from TRBV11-1 and TRBJ2-7, with TRBD1 matching over 10 bases. The DNA for the CDR3 is TGTGCCAGCAGCCCCCGGGACAGGGGTCACGAGCAGTACTTC. It codes for CASSPRDRGHEQYF.